Listed below are T cell receptor beta chains from one sample, sequenced in a study of T cell responses to AZD1222 COVID-19 vaccine. Measured with immunoSEQ multiplex PCR; TCRdb has only the in-frame clones, and not every one. The sample lists roughly 110,000 clones, 90% occurring once. The sample in question was peripheral blood, obtained on day 0 of AZD1222 vaccination. Source of these receptors: an adult in good health. The CDR3 runs from the conserved cysteine through the conserved F or W. The D gene is left open where the match is weak. Clone size is not always given. Where it is, it says once, few, many or a class for expanded clones.

J | size | V | D | CDR3 | DNA
TRBJ2-3 | . | TRBV6-5 | . | CASSRRDPTDTQYF | TGTGCCAGCAGCCGCCGGGACCCCACAGATACGCAGTATTTT
TRBJ2-2 | . | TRBV14 | . | CASSLRPGGELFF | TGTGCCAGCAGTCTCAGGCCCGGCGGGGAGCTGTTTTTT
TRBJ1-1 | . | TRBV4-1 | TRBD1 | CASSPGPGTGMNTEAFF | TGCGCCAGCAGCCCGGGTCCCGGGACAGGGATGAACACTGAAGCTTTCTTT
TRBJ1-1 | . | TRBV11-1 | . | CASSLARTQGTEAFF | TGTGCCAGCAGCTTAGCCCGGACCCAAGGGACTGAAGCTTTCTTT
TRBJ1-1 | . | TRBV7-9 | TRBD1 | CASTTGQGVTEAFF | TGTGCCAGCACAACGGGACAGGGAGTCACTGAAGCTTTCTTT
TRBJ1-3 | . | TRBV3-1/TRBV3-2 | . | CASSQEGGNTIYF | TGTGCCAGCAGCCAAGAAGGGGGAAACACCATATATTTT
TRBJ1-1 | once | TRBV19 | TRBD1 | CASSEVDRVLNTEAFF | TGTGCCAGTAGTGAGGTAGACAGGGTATTGAACACTGAAGCTTTCTTT
TRBJ2-1 | . | TRBV7-8 | TRBD2 | CASSLFRTSSYNEQFF | TGTGCCAGCAGCTTATTCAGGACTAGCAGTTACAATGAGCAGTTCTTC
TRBJ1-4 | . | TRBV12-3/TRBV12-4 | TRBD1 | CASSPGQGSVFF | TGTGCCAGCAGTCCGGGACAGGGGTCGGTGTTTTTT
TRBJ1-1 | . | TRBV6-4 | . | CASSAGMNTEAFF | TGTGCCAGCAGTGCGGGGATGAACACTGAAGCTTTCTTT
TRBJ2-7 | . | TRBV19 | TRBD1 | CASSSAGQGDYEQYF | TGTGCCAGTAGTAGTGCGGGACAGGGGGACTACGAGCAGTACTTC
TRBJ2-2 | once | TRBV6-6 | . | CASSPGPTGELFF | TGTGCCAGCAGTCCTGGCCCCACCGGGGAGCTGTTTTTT
TRBJ2-1 | . | TRBV11-2 | . | CASSLLGGNEQFF | TGTGCCAGCAGCTTATTAGGCGGGAATGAGCAGTTCTTC
TRBJ2-3 | . | TRBV7-2 | TRBD2 | CASSSGLETDTQYF | TGTGCCAGCAGCTCGGGACTAGAGACAGATACGCAGTATTTT
TRBJ2-2 | once | TRBV28 | TRBD2 | CATSAGGENTGELFF | TGTGCCACCTCTGCGGGAGGGGAGAACACCGGGGAGCTGTTTTTT
TRBJ2-2 | . | TRBV7-3 | TRBD2 | CASSLNRLAGTGELFF | TGTGCCAGCAGCTTAAATAGACTAGCGGGTACCGGGGAGCTGTTTTTT
TRBJ2-7 | . | TRBV28 | TRBD2 | CASSFNLREGPSYEQYF | TGTGCCAGCAGTTTCAATCTCCGGGAGGGCCCAAGCTACGAGCAGTACTTC
TRBJ2-2 | . | TRBV12-2 | . | CASRLGRLAGVTDTGELFF | TGTGCAAGTCGCTTGGGTAGACTAGCGGGAGTTACCGACACCGGGGAGCTGTTTTTT
TRBJ2-5 | . | TRBV19 | TRBD2 | CASSTGLAGVGEETQYF | TGTGCCAGTAGTACGGGACTAGCGGGAGTGGGAGAGGAGACCCAGTACTTC
TRBJ1-1 | . | TRBV19 | TRBD1 | CASSPRTGLNTEAFF | TGTGCCAGTAGTCCCCGGACAGGGCTGAACACTGAAGCTTTCTTT
TRBJ2-2 | . | TRBV7-8 | . | CASSPMTGELFF | TGTGCCAGCAGCCCGATGACCGGGGAGCTGTTTTTT
TRBJ2-1 | . | TRBV4-2 | TRBD2 | CASSQGGGGGEYNEQFF | TGTGCCAGCAGCCAAGGAGGTGGCGGGGGGGAGTACAATGAGCAGTTCTTC
TRBJ2-1 | once | TRBV10-2 | TRBD2 | CASSEGTSGSGNEQFF | TGCGCCAGCAGTGAAGGGACTAGCGGGAGCGGCAATGAGCAGTTCTTC
TRBJ1-3 | . | TRBV19 | TRBD1 | CASSIRGEGAPGNTIYF | TGTGCCAGTAGTATTCGGGGCGAGGGGGCGCCCGGAAACACCATATATTTT
TRBJ2-1 | . | TRBV10-3 | . | CAIRPSGSRELNEQFF | TGTGCCATCCGCCCCTCGGGTAGCCGGGAACTAAATGAGCAGTTCTTC
TRBJ2-7 | . | TRBV7-6 | . | CASSPGTATYEQYF | TGTGCCAGCAGCCCCGGGACGGCCACCTACGAGCAGTACTTC
TRBJ2-7 | . | TRBV28 | TRBD2 | CASSLFSSGRLDQYF | TGTGCCAGCAGTTTATTCTCCAGCGGGAGGCTCGATCAGTACTTC
TRBJ2-7 | . | TRBV30 | TRBD1 | CAWSPYSWGTGVSYEQYF | TGTGCCTGGAGTCCCTACTCTTGGGGGACAGGGGTCTCCTACGAGCAGTACTTC
TRBJ2-7 | . | TRBV12-3/TRBV12-4 | . | CASSYSYEQYF | TGTGCCAGCAGTTACTCCTACGAGCAGTACTTC
TRBJ2-6 | . | TRBV4-2 | TRBD1 | CASSQDLNRGPPSGANVLTF | TGTGCCAGCAGCCAAGATTTGAACAGGGGTCCCCCCTCTGGGGCCAACGTCCTGACTTTC
TRBJ1-4 | . | TRBV5-1 | . | CASSPTGLGEKLFF | TGCGCCAGCAGCCCCACAGGGTTGGGTGAAAAACTGTTTTTT
TRBJ2-7 | . | TRBV7-3 | . | CASSLTESEQYF | TGTGCCAGCAGCCTGACAGAAAGTGAGCAGTACTTC
TRBJ2-3 | . | TRBV28 | TRBD1 | CASSYGGDRGGDTQYF | TGTGCCAGCAGCTATGGAGGGGACAGGGGGGGAGATACGCAGTATTTT